One and the same sample provided the 12 T cell receptor beta chains below, sequenced in a study of shared clonotypes between healthy human individuals. Clones were read by immunoSEQ multiplex PCR, and TCRdb kept only the in-frame ones, dropping some. The sample gives about 650,000 clones, roughly 96% of which show up once; roughly 0.1% is in the top ten. Only CD45RO-negative cells positively selected for CCR7 counted as naive CD8 cells, so terminally differentiated effector memory CD45RA+ cells were excluded. The specimen sequenced was naive CD8+ T cells sorted from blood. These receptors originate from a woman aged 25 to 39 in good health.

For the CDR3, the DNA is TGTGCCAGCAGCTTTCCCCGGTACTATGGCTACACCTTC. Translating gives CASSFPRYYGYTF. This rearrangement joins TRBV7-9 to TRBJ1-2, with D unresolved. Trimming cost V 3 bases and J 3 bases, with 8 bases left between them. CDR1 is SEHNR, CDR2 FQNEAQ, per germline (reference sequence). The CDR3 sequence is 13 residues long.

In this sample, this clone turned up a few times. The chain uses TRBV2 and TRBJ1-5, with D perhaps matching TRBD1 (5 bases). V was clipped by 4 bases and J by 10 bases, with 8 bases between them. Germline assignment: CDR1 SNHLY and CDR2 FYNNEI. The CDR3 consists of 11 residues. The CDR3 is CASSGGDPQHF. CDR3 in DNA: TGTGCCAGCAGTGGAGGGGATCCCCAGCATTTT.

This chain links TRBV12-5 with TRBJ1-4, with TRBD1 as a possible D gene (6 bases). V was shortened by 4 bases and J by 8 bases, with 14 bases between the two germline ends. The CDR3 length is 14 residues. In germline, CDR1 is LGHNT, CDR2 FRNRAP. The CDR3: CASGYQGPYEKLFF. The CDR3 coding sequence is TGTGCTAGTGGTTATCAGGGGCCCTACGAAAAACTGTTTTTT.

This chain connects TRBV5-6 to TRBJ2-3; 7 nucleotides match TRBD2. J gave up 6 bases and V 0 bases, and 7 bases lay outside the gene matches. The CDR3 extends over 15 amino acids. Germline CDR1 reads SGHDT; CDR2 reads YYEEEE. CDR3 DNA: TGTGCCAGCAGCTTGGGAGGCGGGAGCATCGATACGCAGTATTTT. Residues: CASSLGGGSIDTQYF.

This clone was found once. The chain employs TRBV15 and TRBJ2-3, with D perhaps being TRBD1 or TRBD2 (5 bases each). This CDR3 comprises 17 residues. Germline loops: CDR1 LNHNV, CDR2 YYDKDF (reference sequence). Trimming shortened V by 3 bases and J by 0 bases, and 16 bases separated the two germline ends. CDR3 bases: TGTGCCACCAGCAGGGGGGTAGGGATTGGTAGCACAGATACGCAGTATTTT. Translation gives CATSRGVGIGSTDTQYF.

This clone was seen once. The chain links TRBV27 to TRBJ1-1, with 7 bases that match TRBD1. Germline CDR1 and CDR2: MNHEY and SMNVEV (reference sequence). The CDR3 consists of 14 residues. V dropped 3 bases and J dropped 6; count of bases not matched to a gene: 7. CDR3 sequence: CASSFIGGISEAFF. DNA of the CDR3: TGTGCCAGCAGTTTTATAGGGGGCATCTCTGAAGCTTTCTTT.

This clone was counted once. This chain uses TRBV6-6 with TRBJ2-1; TRBD1 agrees at 10 bases. The germline CDR1 and CDR2 sequences are MNHNY and SVGAGI (reference sequence). Germline trimming cut 9 bases from V and 6 bases from J; bases unmatched to any gene: 5. The CDR3 is made up of 13 amino acids. CDR3 sequence: CASRDRGVNEQFF. The DNA of the CDR3 is TGTGCCAGTCGGGACAGGGGTGTCAATGAGCAGTTCTTC.

The rearrangement joins TRBV2 to TRBJ1-1; D unclear. From germline, CDR1 is SNHLY and CDR2 FYNNEI. The CDR3 covers 11 residues. Trimming took off 3 bases at V and 11 bases at J, with 10 bases between the two ends. In DNA, the CDR3 is TGTGCCAGCAGTGATTGGCTAGGGGCTTTCTTT. Amino acids: CASSDWLGAFF. Full variable domain (remainder filled in from reference TRBV2 and TRBJ1-1): EPEVTQTPSHQVTQMGQEVILRCVPISNHLYFYWYRQILGQKVEFLVSFYNNEISEKSEIFDDQFSVERPDGSNFTLKIRSTKLEDSAMYFCASSDWLGAFFGQGTRLTVV.

The chain carries TRBV11-3 and TRBJ2-7, with 12 bases fitting TRBD2. Trimming cost V 8 bases and J 3 bases; bases outside gene matches: 8. Germline V gene lookup returns CDR1 SGHNT and CDR2 YENEEA. CDR3 size: 15 residues. DNA for the CDR3: TGTGCCAGCGGGGAGCTAGCGGGAGGGTTCTACGAGCAGTACTTC. Its translation: CASGELAGGFYEQYF.

The chain uses TRBV7-2 and TRBJ2-3, with D possibly being TRBD2 (6 bases). The CDR3 loop spans 14 amino acids. Looked up from germline, CDR1 is SGHTA and CDR2 is FQGNSA. Trimming removed 1 base from V and 4 bases from J, with 9 bases in between. This chain's CDR3 is CASSLGGEADTQYF. The CDR3 coding sequence is TGTGCCAGCAGCTTAGGAGGGGAGGCAGATACGCAGTATTTT.

The V and J genes are TRBV14 and TRBJ1-3; unclear D gene. The CDR3 runs to 15 residues. V lost 0 bases and J 4 bases, leaving 10 bases between the germline ends. CDR1 and CDR2 from the germline V gene are SGHDN and FVKESK. CDR3 in amino acids: CASSQDLTVGNTIYF. CDR3 nucleotides: TGTGCCAGCAGCCAAGATCTTACTGTCGGAAACACCATATATTTT.

This clone was recorded once. The rearrangement uses TRBV7-9 and TRBJ2-5; 8 nucleotides line up with TRBD2. The CDR3 is 16 residues long. The V gene end was trimmed by 3 bases and the J gene end by 2 bases; junction bases not matched to a gene: 8. CDR1 is SEHNR and CDR2 is FQNEAQ in the germline V gene (reference sequence). The CDR3 protein is CASSFRLAPLQETQYF. CDR3 coding DNA: TGTGCCAGCAGCTTCCGACTAGCGCCTCTTCAAGAGACCCAGTACTTC.